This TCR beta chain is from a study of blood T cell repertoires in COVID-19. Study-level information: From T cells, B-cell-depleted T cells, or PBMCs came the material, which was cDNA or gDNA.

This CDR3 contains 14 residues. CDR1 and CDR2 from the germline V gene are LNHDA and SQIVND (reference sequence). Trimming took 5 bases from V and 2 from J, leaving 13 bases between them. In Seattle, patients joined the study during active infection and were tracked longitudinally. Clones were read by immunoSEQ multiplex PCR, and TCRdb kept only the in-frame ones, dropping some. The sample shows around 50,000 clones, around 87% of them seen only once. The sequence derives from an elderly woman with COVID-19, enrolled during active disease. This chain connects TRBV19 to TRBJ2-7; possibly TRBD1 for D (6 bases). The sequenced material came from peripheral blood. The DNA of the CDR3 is TGTGCCAGTAGTGCCCAGGGGAGAGCCTACGAGCAGTACTTC. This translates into CASSAQGRAYEQYF.